Below are 30 T cell receptor beta chains sequenced from a single sample in a study of blood T cell repertoires in COVID-19. Sequencing used immunoSEQ multiplex PCR; TCRdb keeps in-frame clones, though not all of them. The data contain about 170,000 clones, about 80% of them singletons. Material: peripheral blood. The receptors derive from a man between 65 and 85 years old with active or convalescent COVID-19.

On this clone itself: An end of the junction differs from the germline gene, which may be a read error. DNA of the CDR3: TGTGCCAGCTCACCACAAGCGGGCTCCCACGAGCAGTACTTC. Translating it yields CASSPQAGSHEQYF. The chain is built from TRBV18 and TRBJ2-7; possibly TRBD2 for D (6 bases). The CDR3 is 14 residues long. CDR1 and CDR2 (germline): KGHSH, LQKENI.

The chain uses TRBV19 and TRBJ1-2, with D possibly TRBD1 on 6 matching bases. Germline CDR1 is LNHDA and CDR2 is SQIVND (reference sequence). The CDR3 sequence is 14 residues long. V was trimmed by 0 bases and J by 5 bases, leaving 10 bases between them. The CDR3 DNA reads as TGTGCCAGTAGTATAGATTGGACAGCGTATGGCTACACCTTC. The encoded protein is CASSIDWTAYGYTF. The full variable domain, completed using reference TRBV19 and TRBJ1-2, is DGGITQSPKYLFRKEGQNVTLSCEQNLNHDAMYWYRQDPGQGLRLIYYSQIVNDFQKGDIAEGYSVSREKKESFPLTVTSAQKNPTAFYLCASSIDWTAYGYTFGSGTRLTVV.

The chain is built from TRBV18 and TRBJ2-7; the D gene is possibly TRBD1 (6 bases). CDR1 and CDR2 (germline): KGHSH, LQKENI. The CDR3 runs to 15 residues. With 0 bases removed from V and 0 bases from J, the gap between germline ends came to 9 bases. The CDR3 DNA reads as TGTGCCAGCTCACCACCGCAGGGGCTCTCCTACGAGCAGTACTTC. Amino acid sequence: CASSPPQGLSYEQYF.

V usage is TRBV5-1 and J usage is TRBJ2-7; D uncertain. Germline V lookup: CDR1 SGHRS, CDR2 YFSETQ. The CDR3 covers 14 residues. The germline V and J ends were trimmed by 0 bases and 2 bases, with 9 bases remaining between them. In nucleotides, the CDR3 is TGCGCCAGCAGCTTGGCCGTGCCAGCCTACGAGCAGTACTTC. Protein sequence: CASSLAVPAYEQYF.

The chain recombines TRBV3-1 (or the pseudogene TRBV3-2) with TRBJ1-4; 8 bases are a match to TRBD1. Germline V gives CDR1 LGHDT, CDR2 YNNKEL (reference sequence). The CDR3 runs 15 residues. V was clipped by 3 bases and J by 8 bases; unmatched bases: 8. In DNA form, the CDR3 reads TGTGCCAGCAGCCACTTAGGACAGGGCGGGGAAAAACTGTTTTTT. Translated, it gives CASSHLGQGGEKLFF.

This clone came up once. Here the CDR3 DNA reads TGTGCCAGCTCACCCCCCACTAGATCCGGGGAGCTGTTTTTT. Its translation is CASSPPTRSGELFF. This chain links TRBV18 with TRBJ2-2; D may be TRBD2 (5 bases). There are 14 residues in the CDR3. The germline V gene encodes CDR1 KGHSH and CDR2 LQKENI. Trimming removed 3 bases from V and 6 bases from J, with 11 bases in between. The full variable domain, in which reference TRBV18 and TRBJ2-2 provide the parts outside the CDR3, is NAGVMQNPRHLVRRRGQEARLRCSPMKGHSHVYWYRQLPEEGLKFMVYLQKENIIDESGMPKERFSAEFPKEGPSILRIQQVVRGDSAAYFCASSPPTRSGELFFGEGSRLTVL.

The chain combines TRBV5-8 with TRBJ1-1, with TRBD1 identical over 8 bases. Per germline, CDR1 SGHTS and CDR2 YDEGEE. V trimming: 1 base; J trimming: 4 bases; junction bases outside the gene matches: 9. The CDR3 is 16 residues long. CDR3 sequence (DNA): TGTGCCAGCAGCTTGTGGCCTTCAGGGGGCGTCACTGAAGCTTTCTTT. It specifies CASSLWPSGGVTEAFF.

The rearrangement uses TRBV7-8 and TRBJ2-5; maybe TRBD2 (5 bases). V lost 0 bases, J lost 5 bases, and 10 bases lay in between. The CDR3 has 14 residues. Germline CDR1 is SGHVS and CDR2 is FQNEAQ. CDR3 residues: CASSLAKRRETQYF. For the CDR3, the DNA is TGTGCCAGCAGCTTAGCCAAACGGAGGGAGACCCAGTACTTC.

This sequence joins TRBV7-9 and TRBJ1-5; 9 positions match TRBD1. The germline CDR1 and CDR2 sequences are SEHNR and FQNEAQ (reference sequence). V shed 5 bases and J 2 bases; nucleotides not matched to a gene: 7. This CDR3 is built from 16 residues. CDR3 sequence (DNA): TGTGCCAGCAGCGCGGGACAGGGACGAGGCAATCAGCCCCAGCATTTT. This gives the protein CASSAGQGRGNQPQHF.

The CDR3 coding sequence is TGCGCCAGCAGCCGTTACAGGGGATCCTACGAGCAGTACTTC. Encoded protein: CASSRYRGSYEQYF. The rearrangement links TRBV5-1 to TRBJ2-7, with 7 bases matching TRBD1. Germline V CDR1 and CDR2: SGHRS, YFSETQ. The CDR3 runs to 14 residues. Trimming cost V 4 bases and J 1 base; bases outside gene matches: 5.

J is TRBJ1-5 and V is TRBV19, with a possible D match to TRBD1 (5 bases). Germline V gives CDR1 LNHDA, CDR2 SQIVND (reference sequence). The CDR3 spans 13 residues. The V gene lost 4 bases and the J gene lost 12 bases, with 16 bases spanning the gap. The CDR3 coding sequence is TGTGCCAGTAGTAGCACACAGGTGACCTTCCAGCATTTT. Translating gives CASSSTQVTFQHF.

The chain has TRBV5-4 and TRBJ2-5, with TRBD1 matching over 9 bases. Germline lookup yields CDR1 SGHNT and CDR2 YYREEE (reference sequence). V dropped 4 bases and J dropped 4; count of bases not matched to a gene: 8. This CDR3 is built from 15 residues. This chain's CDR3 is CASSPGDRVSETQYF. For the CDR3, the DNA is TGTGCCAGCAGCCCAGGGGACAGGGTGTCAGAGACCCAGTACTTC. Full variable domain (rest looked up from reference TRBV5-4 and TRBJ2-5): ETGVTQSPTHLIKTRGQQVTLRCSSQSGHNTVSWYQQALGQGPQFIFQYYREEENGRGNFPPRFSGLQFPNYSSELNVNALELDDSALYLCASSPGDRVSETQYFGPGTRLLVL.

CDR3 nucleotides: TGTGCCAGCAGCTTAGGGCGGGGGGCCTCCTACAATGAGCAGTTCTTC. It specifies CASSLGRGASYNEQFF. The chain carries TRBV7-9 and TRBJ2-1; 8 bases match TRBD2. This CDR3 is 16 amino acids long. Unmatched junction bases numbered 2, after V lost 1 base and J lost 0 bases. From germline, CDR1 is SEHNR and CDR2 FQNEAQ (reference sequence).

V usage is TRBV29-1 and J usage is TRBJ2-7, with 9 bases that match TRBD1. V lost 4 bases, J lost 2 bases, and 9 bases stayed unmatched. Looked up from germline, CDR1 is SQVTM and CDR2 is ANQGSEA. The length of the CDR3 is 15 residues. CDR3 loop: CSVAGDRVRTYEQYF. In DNA, the CDR3 is TGCAGCGTTGCGGGGGACAGGGTGAGGACCTACGAGCAGTACTTC.

The V gene is TRBV19, the J gene TRBJ1-4; 9 nucleotides agree with TRBD1. The germline V gene encodes CDR1 LNHDA and CDR2 SQIVND (reference sequence). V shed 11 bases and J 8 bases; nucleotides not matched to a gene: 9. The CDR3 is 13 residues long. The CDR3 DNA reads TGTGCCTCAGCGGGACAGGGTTTCGAAAAACTGTTTTTT. Its protein is CASAGQGFEKLFF. Drawing the rest from reference TRBV19 and TRBJ1-4, the complete variable domain is DGGITQSPKYLFRKEGQNVTLSCEQNLNHDAMYWYRQDPGQGLRLIYYSQIVNDFQKGDIAEGYSVSREKKESFPLTVTSAQKNPTAFYLCASAGQGFEKLFFGSGTQLSVL.

This clone was detected only a few times. This chain joins TRBV4-1 and TRBJ2-1, with D perhaps TRBD2 (6 bases). This CDR3 is 15 amino acids long. V was trimmed by 0 bases and J by 4 bases, leaving 10 bases between them. CDR1 is MGHRA, CDR2 YSYEKL, per germline. Here the CDR3 reads CASSQDRGTYNEQFF. CDR3 nucleotides: TGCGCCAGCAGCCAAGATCGGGGGACGTACAATGAGCAGTTCTTC.

In its sample, this clone was seen once. The chain joins TRBV5-5 to TRBJ2-1; TRBD2 matches at 7 bases. Germline V lookup: CDR1 SGHKS, CDR2 YYEKEE (reference sequence). The CDR3 extends over 15 amino acids. With V trimmed by 2 bases and J by 3 bases, 5 bases remained unmatched. CDR3 nucleotides: TGTGCCAGCAGCTTCCGGGACTACCTCTACAATGAGCAGTTCTTC. This translates into CASSFRDYLYNEQFF.

The chain combines TRBV15 with TRBJ1-1, with D possibly matching TRBD1 (6 bases). CDR3 length equals 16 residues. V was shortened by 0 bases and J by 5 bases, with 16 bases between the two germline ends. Germline CDR1 is LNHNV and CDR2 is YYDKDF (reference sequence). The CDR3 DNA is TGTGCCACCAGCAGAGATTTCCGGGGGGCAGGAACTGAAGCTTTCTTT. It specifies CATSRDFRGAGTEAFF.

The chain combines TRBV5-6 with TRBJ2-5, with 9 bases lining up with TRBD1. The CDR3 totals 17 residues. CDR1 and CDR2 (germline): SGHDT, YYEEEE. V lost 3 bases, J lost 5 bases, and 14 bases stayed unmatched. This CDR3 reads CASSWQFSGTGIETQYF. CDR3 sequence (DNA): TGTGCCAGCAGCTGGCAATTTTCCGGGACAGGGATCGAGACCCAGTACTTC.

The chain couples TRBV27 to TRBJ2-5; 7 bases are shared with TRBD2. Germline-derived CDR1 and CDR2 are MNHEY and SMNVEV (reference sequence). Unmatched junction bases numbered 3, after V lost 3 bases and J lost 5 bases. This CDR3 comprises 13 residues. CDR3 coding DNA: TGTGCCAGCAGTTTGGCGGGAGTTGAGACCCAGTACTTC. Protein: CASSLAGVETQYF.

V and J are TRBV6-5 and TRBJ1-3; no clear D. The CDR3 loop spans 15 amino acids. Trimming took off 0 bases at V and 4 bases at J, with 10 bases between the two ends. Germline V gene lookup returns CDR1 MNHEY and CDR2 SVGAGI. The CDR3 coding sequence is TGTGCCAGCAGTTACTCTAGAGGGATCGGAAACACCATATATTTT. This encodes CASSYSRGIGNTIYF.

This chain uses TRBV5-8 with TRBJ1-5; possible D gene TRBD1, 6 bases. Germline values: CDR1 SGHTS, CDR2 YDEGEE. The CDR3 is made up of 15 amino acids. Trimming removed 3 bases at V and 6 bases at J, with 16 bases between. The CDR3 here is CASSSTGNRFQPQHF. The DNA for the CDR3 is TGTGCCAGCAGCTCTACAGGGAACCGGTTTCAGCCCCAGCATTTT.

This clone was counted between two and nine times. V and J are TRBV11-2 and TRBJ1-5; maybe TRBD1 (5 bases). The V gene's germline CDR1 is SGHAT and CDR2 FQNNGV. CDR3 length: 14 amino acids. Trimming left V 1 base short and J 5 bases short, with 9 bases between. The chain's CDR3 is CASSLGQGHQPQHF. CDR3 sequence (DNA): TGTGCCAGCAGCTTAGGGCAGGGCCATCAGCCCCAGCATTTT.

The chain is built from TRBV5-1 and TRBJ2-5, with 8 bases lining up with TRBD1. The CDR3 spans 15 residues. In germline, CDR1 is SGHRS, CDR2 YFSETQ. The junction had 6 bases not matched to a gene; V was cut back by 0 bases and J by 5 bases. In DNA, the CDR3 is TGCGCCAGCAGCTTGGCCGCAGGGGGCGGGGAGACCCAGTACTTC. This translates into CASSLAAGGGETQYF.

This clone turned up a few times. V and J are TRBV18 and TRBJ1-6; no clear D gene. Trimming shortened V by 4 bases and J by 0 bases, and 10 bases separated the two germline ends. The CDR3 has 16 amino acids. CDR1 and CDR2 (germline): KGHSH, LQKENI. This CDR3 is CASSQLPSSYNSPLHF. The DNA of the CDR3 is TGTGCCAGCTCACAACTCCCGAGCTCCTATAATTCACCCCTCCACTTT.

The chain couples TRBV18 to TRBJ2-1; D possibly corresponds to TRBD1 (7 bases). The CDR3 length is 17 residues. Germline CDR1 is KGHSH and CDR2 is LQKENI. V was clipped by 7 bases and J by 0 bases, with 19 bases between them. As DNA, the CDR3 is TGTGCCAGCTTGCGGGACAGAAGCGAGGTCTCCTACAATGAGCAGTTCTTC. It specifies CASLRDRSEVSYNEQFF.

CDR3 region: CASSLVPQSGQFF. CDR3 DNA: TGTGCCAGCAGTTTAGTCCCCCAGTCGGGGCAGTTCTTC. The V call is TRBV28, the J call TRBJ2-1, with D uncertain. CDR1 and CDR2 (germline): MDHEN, SYDVKM. V lost 2 bases and J lost 12, with 14 bases in between. The CDR3 consists of 13 residues.

The genes are TRBV10-3 and TRBJ1-2; 7 bases match TRBD1. This CDR3 is built from 15 residues. The germline CDR1 and CDR2 sequences are ENHRY and SYGVKD. J gave up 0 bases and V 7 bases, and 8 bases lay outside the gene matches. CDR3 bases: TGTGCCATCAAATCGACAGGGCGACCTAACTATGGCTACACCTTC. As protein: CAIKSTGRPNYGYTF.

This clone was counted between two and nine times. This sequence joins TRBV19 and TRBJ2-2; 10 nucleotides align to TRBD2. V lost 5 bases and J lost 7; bases outside the gene matches: 7. CDR3 length: 15 residues. Germline CDR1 and CDR2: LNHDA and SQIVND (reference sequence). CDR3 sequence (DNA): TGTGCCAGTAGTGATCTAGCGGGAGCTATCGGGGAGCTGTTTTTT. This encodes CASSDLAGAIGELFF.

This clone appeared a single time. This chain links TRBV18 with TRBJ2-7, with D perhaps TRBD1 (5 bases). This CDR3 spans 12 amino acids. Germline values: CDR1 KGHSH, CDR2 LQKENI. Between the trimmed V and J ends, which lost 5 bases and 7 bases, there was a span of 12 bases. CDR3 bases: TGTGCCAGCTCATCACAGCAGGGAGAGCAGTACTTC. Translation gives CASSSQQGEQYF.